This T cell receptor (beta chain) was sequenced in a study of blood T cell repertoires in COVID-19. Study background: Both acute and convalescent COVID-19 samples were obtained from the United States, Italy and Spain. PBMCs, B-cell-depleted T cells, or T cells were the source of the cDNA or gDNA that made up the material.

Authors' methods: Reference gene primer amplification gave nucleated cell count estimates. Measured with immunoSEQ multiplex PCR; TCRdb has only the in-frame clones, and not every one. For V, J and clone size, that table is used; D and trimming come from the DNA. The sample has about 180,000 clones; 84% are singletons. The germline V and J ends were trimmed by 5 bases and 3 bases, with 7 bases remaining between them. Germline values: CDR1 LNHDA, CDR2 SQIVND (reference sequence). This CDR3 region has 13 residues. Source material: peripheral blood. This chain links TRBV19 with TRBJ2-2; D remains unclear. The receptor comes from a human donor in a cohort sampled during active COVID-19. The CDR3 region is CASSPRYTGELFF. CDR3 coding DNA: TGTGCCAGTAGTCCCAGGTACACCGGGGAGCTGTTTTTT.